Shown below are 4 T cell receptor beta chains from a single sample sequenced in a study of T cells in Graves' hyperthyroidism and ophthalmopathy. TCR beta CDR3 regions were amplified from RNA. The TCR CDR3 was amplified in a first-round RT-PCR using the HTBI primer set. A single record per CDR3 protein comes from TCRdb applying MiXCR to the multiplex PCR reads. Of about 600,000 distinct CDR3 sequences in the sample, approximately 16% were seen once. Sample: blood. The receptors were sampled from a woman in her forties with Graves' ophthalmopathy.

This clonotype was detected ten times or more. The rearrangement uses TRBV6-1 and TRBJ1-2; D not certain. From germline, CDR1 is MNHNS and CDR2 SASEGT. There are 15 residues in the CDR3. The germline V and J ends were trimmed by 4 bases and 2 bases, with 14 bases remaining between them. The CDR3 loop is CASSVRLVGNYGYTF. As DNA, the CDR3 is TGTGCCAGCAGTGTTCGACTCGTGGGCAACTATGGCTACACCTTC.

This clonotype was seen a handful of times. The V gene is TRBV14, the J gene TRBJ1-1, with TRBD1 identical over 7 bases. This CDR3 is built from 16 residues. Germline-derived CDR1 and CDR2 are SGHDN and FVKESK. V shed 0 bases and J 1 base; nucleotides not matched to a gene: 5. Written as DNA, the CDR3 is TGTGCCAGCAGCCAAGACCTATACAGGGGGAACACTGAAGCTTTCTTT. Its protein product is CASSQDLYRGNTEAFF.

The chain combines TRBV12-3 or TRBV12-4 with TRBJ2-1; possibly TRBD2 for D (5 bases). Trimming left V 6 bases short and J 5 bases short, with 14 bases between. CDR3 length: 14 residues. CDR3 sequence: CASSPSGNDNEQFF. CDR3 bases: TGTGCCAGCAGCCCATCGGGGAACGACAATGAGCAGTTCTTC.

The chain links TRBV28 to TRBJ2-7; 10 nucleotides align to TRBD2. The CDR3 consists of 15 residues. Germline CDR1 MDHEN, CDR2 SYDVKM. With 6 bases clipped from V and 2 bases from J, the junction kept 7 bases outside the gene matches. The CDR3 bases are TGTGCCAGCAGCACAGCGGGAGGGCTACCCTACGAGCAGTACTTC. As protein: CASSTAGGLPYEQYF.